One and the same sample provided the 2 T cell receptor beta chains below, sequenced in a study of OX40 agonist ivuxolimab in advanced cancers. The protocol was immunoSEQ multiplex PCR, while the TCRdb copy is restricted to in-frame clones and leaves out a portion. The table has nearly 85,000 clones, around four fifths seen once; the top ten hold approximately 0.85%. Sequencing was performed on CD4+ or CD8+ T cells sorted from blood, taken in a trial of the OX40 agonist ivuxolimab. The receptors shown here come from an adult with an advanced solid tumor such as melanoma, head and neck, liver or kidney cancer.

The rearrangement uses TRBV5-1 and TRBJ2-3; perhaps TRBD1 as D (5 bases). Looked up from germline, CDR1 is SGHRS and CDR2 is YFSETQ. Between the trimmed V and J ends, which lost 3 bases and 8 bases, there was a span of 22 bases. The CDR3 runs 16 residues. The CDR3 region has the DNA TGCGCCAGCAGCTCTACACAGGAGTGGATGTCGGGTACGCAGTATTTT. Amino acids: CASSSTQEWMSGTQYF.

The chain links TRBV7-9 to TRBJ1-2; tentatively, D is TRBD1 (5 bases). Germline V gene lookup returns CDR1 SEHNR and CDR2 FQNEAQ (reference sequence). The CDR3 has 14 amino acids. Trimming took 3 bases from V and 7 from J, leaving 15 bases between them. The CDR3 reads CASSFAGKEGGYTF. CDR3 nucleotides: TGTGCCAGCAGCTTCGCAGGGAAGGAAGGTGGCTACACCTTC.